The next 16 T cell receptor beta chains were all read from a single sample in a study of T cells in Graves' hyperthyroidism and ophthalmopathy. The CDR3 regions of TCR beta were amplified from RNA transcripts. TCR CDR3 underwent first-round RT-PCR with the HTBI primer set. TCRdb re-called the multiplex PCR reads through MiXCR, storing one row per CDR3 protein. Here the sample spans about 210,000 distinct CDR3 sequences, approximately 17% being singletons. The sample was blood. The receptors were gathered from a man aged 50-60 years with Graves' hyperthyroidism.

In its sample, this clonotype was seen many times. The J gene is TRBJ2-7, the V gene TRBV7-8; TRBD1 agrees at 9 bases. This CDR3 contains 16 residues. Germline trimming cut 1 base from V and 6 bases from J; bases unmatched to any gene: 10. Germline CDR1 reads SGHVS; CDR2 reads FQNEAQ. The CDR3 region has the DNA TGTGCCAGCAGCTTAGGGGACAGGGTGTTTCCCAGCGAGCAGTACTTC. Residues: CASSLGDRVFPSEQYF.

The chain carries TRBV28 and TRBJ1-1, with TRBD1 matching 7 bases. The CDR3 length is 13 residues. From germline, CDR1 is MDHEN and CDR2 SYDVKM. With 7 bases clipped from V and 5 bases from J, the junction kept 7 bases outside the gene matches. The CDR3 sequence is CASTEAGGTEAFF. DNA of the CDR3: TGTGCCAGCACCGAAGCAGGGGGAACTGAAGCTTTCTTT.

Note on this clonotype: A junction boundary mismatches the germline segment, possibly from a read error. CDR3 in amino acids: CASSSSSGRAETQYF. The CDR3 DNA follows: TGCGCCAGCAGTTCTTCTAGCGGGAGGGCAGAGACCCAGTACTTC. The genes are TRBV28 and TRBJ2-5; TRBD2 matches at 12 bases. This CDR3 region has 15 residues. CDR1 MDHEN and CDR2 SYDVKM come from the germline V gene.

This clonotype occurred many times. This rearrangement joins TRBV28 to TRBJ2-3; TRBD2 matches at 8 bases. Germline assignment: CDR1 MDHEN and CDR2 SYDVKM. This CDR3 contains 19 residues. Losses at the gene ends were 6 bases for V and 4 bases for J; bases not matched to a gene: 21. The CDR3 is CASSSPPIASGSRADTQYF. The CDR3 nucleotides read TGTGCCAGCAGCTCCCCCCCCATTGCTAGCGGGTCACGAGCAGATACGCAGTATTTT.

CDR3 in amino acids: CASSLDGHSGNTIYF. CDR3 in DNA: TGCGCCAGCAGCTTGGACGGCCACTCTGGAAACACCATATATTTT. V and J are TRBV5-1 and TRBJ1-3; D is undetermined. Germline loops: CDR1 SGHRS, CDR2 YFSETQ. The CDR3 covers 15 residues. Trimming stripped 0 bases from V and 0 bases from J, with 7 bases between. The full variable domain, rest sourced from reference TRBV5-1 and TRBJ1-3, is KAGVTQTPRYLIKTRGQQVTLSCSPISGHRSVSWYQQTPGQGLQFLFEYFSETQRNKGNFPGRFSGRQFSNSRSEMNVSTLELGDSALYLCASSLDGHSGNTIYFGEGSWLTVV.

The chain combines TRBV7-3 with TRBJ2-5; TRBD2 agrees at 7 bases. The CDR3 has 13 residues. The ends lost 5 bases at V and 3 bases at J; junction bases unmatched: 3. Per the germline V gene, CDR1 is SGHTA and CDR2 is FQGTGA. The CDR3 DNA reads as TGTGCCAGCAGCCCCAGCGGGAAAGAGACCCAGTACTTC. It codes for CASSPSGKETQYF.

J is TRBJ2-7 and V is TRBV29-1; 13 nucleotides match TRBD2. Germline V gene lookup returns CDR1 SQVTM and CDR2 ANQGSEA. The junction had 15 bases not matched to a gene; V was cut back by 7 bases and J by 3 bases. This CDR3 is 17 amino acids long. The CDR3, as DNA: TGCAGCGCAGTAGGACTAGCGGGAGAAAAGGTCGGCTACGAGCAGTACTTC. Translated, it gives CSAVGLAGEKVGYEQYF.

V gene TRBV5-1 combines with J gene TRBJ2-3; no clear D gene. The CDR3 loop spans 12 amino acids. Germline CDR1 reads SGHRS; CDR2 reads YFSETQ. Trimming left V 6 bases short and J 5 bases short, with 10 bases between. The CDR3, as DNA: TGCGCCAGCATGTCGACGGGAGATACGCAGTATTTT. Residues: CASMSTGDTQYF.

This clonotype is medium-sized. CDR3 nucleotides: TGTGCCAGCAGTTTTAGCGGGGCGAACACCGGGGAGCTGTTTTTT. Its translation: CASSFSGANTGELFF. The chain has TRBV12-3 or TRBV12-4 and TRBJ2-2; 8 nucleotides align to TRBD2. V was clipped by 3 bases and J by 0 bases; unmatched bases: 0. The CDR3 has 15 amino acids.

The rearrangement links TRBV15 to TRBJ2-2; possible D gene TRBD2, 6 bases. The CDR3 has 15 residues. CDR1 LNHNV and CDR2 YYDKDF come from the germline V gene (reference sequence). The V and J ends lost 0 bases and 6 bases respectively, with 11 bases between them. CDR3 bases: TGTGCCACCAGCAGAGATCTCGGGACTTCCGGGGAGCTGTTTTTT. Encoded protein: CATSRDLGTSGELFF. Full variable domain (outside the CDR3, taken from reference TRBV15 and TRBJ2-2): DAMVIQNPRYQVTQFGKPVTLSCSQTLNHNVMYWYQQKSSQAPKLLFHYYDKDFNNEADTPDNFQSRRPNTSFCFLDIRSPGLGDTAMYLCATSRDLGTSGELFFGEGSRLTVL.

This clonotype was counted ten times or more. The chain has TRBV13 and TRBJ2-1, with 12 bases that match TRBD2. Trimming removed 2 bases from V and 8 bases from J; junction bases left unmatched: 7. The germline V gene has CDR1 PRHDT and CDR2 FYEKMQ (reference sequence). CDR3 length equals 16 residues. The CDR3 DNA sequence: TGTGCCAGCAGCTTAACTGGACTAGCGGGAAACTATGAGCAGTTCTTC. Translation: CASSLTGLAGNYEQFF.

This clonotype was recorded at least ten times. CDR3 sequence reads: CASSGLGTDTQYF. The CDR3 nucleotides are TGTGCCAGCAGTGGTCTCGGGACAGATACGCAGTATTTT. The chain couples TRBV6-1 to TRBJ2-3; no firm D call. CDR3 length: 13 amino acids. CDR1 is MNHNS and CDR2 is SASEGT in the germline V gene. The ends were cut back, 4 bases at V and 3 bases at J, with 8 bases in the middle.

The chain joins TRBV19 to TRBJ2-3; TRBD2 matches 9 bases. Trimming at V came to 6 bases and at J to 3 bases, leaving 10 bases not matched to a gene. This CDR3 has 16 residues. Germline CDR1 is LNHDA and CDR2 is SQIVND (reference sequence). CDR3 sequence reads: CASRGGLAGTTDTQYF. CDR3 DNA: TGTGCCAGTAGAGGCGGGCTAGCGGGAACAACAGATACGCAGTATTTT.

This clonotype was seen at least ten times. In DNA, the CDR3 is TGCGCCAGCAGCTCGGGACAGGCCCCGCATACGCAGTATTTT. Amino acid sequence: CASSSGQAPHTQYF. The chain is built from TRBV5-1 and TRBJ2-3; 8 bases map to TRBD1. The CDR3 consists of 14 residues. V shed 3 bases, J shed 7 bases, and the junction held 7 bases outside the gene matches. CDR1 is SGHRS and CDR2 is YFSETQ in the germline V gene.

This clonotype was picked up many times. The CDR3 spells CSARVFRFSVYEQYF. In DNA, the CDR3 is TGCAGTGCTAGAGTTTTCCGCTTTAGCGTATACGAGCAGTACTTC. This sequence joins TRBV20-1 and TRBJ2-7; a possible D gene is TRBD2 (5 bases). V shed 1 base and J shed 4 bases, with 17 bases lying between them. Germline loops: CDR1 DFQATT, CDR2 SNEGSKA (reference sequence). This CDR3 comprises 15 residues.

The table lists this clonotype with a few counts. V is TRBV20-1 and J is TRBJ2-4, with D possibly matching TRBD2 (5 bases). The CDR3 length is 14 residues. The germline V gene encodes CDR1 DFQATT and CDR2 SNEGSKA (reference sequence). V lost 5 bases and J lost 4, with 15 bases in between. CDR3 sequence reads: CSARSRAGKNIQYF. The CDR3, as DNA: TGCAGTGCTCGTTCGAGGGCAGGTAAAAACATTCAGTACTTC.